This TCR beta chain was sequenced for a study of T cells after yellow fever vaccination. Whole-study findings and limits: Overall, a small share of clonotypes was seen in both CD4 and CD8 compartments. Reappearance after the booster was observed for most primary-vaccination clones (about 95% CD4, roughly 90% CD8).

This clonotype was seen only a few times. The antigen remains unidentified. The V gene end was trimmed by 6 bases and the J gene end by 5 bases; junction bases not matched to a gene: 10. CDR1 and CDR2 (germline): MNHNY, SVGAGI (reference sequence). The CDR3 runs to 16 residues. It was through 5'RACE template switching that TCR cDNA was made, with a universal primer site and UMIs added. Each CDR3 protein gets one entry after TCRdb re-called the 5' RACE reads with MiXCR. The table shows about 330,000 distinct CDR3 sequences, with roughly 4.3% occurring only once. The rearrangement uses TRBV6-6 and TRBJ1-5, with TRBD1 matching 10 bases. The sample was PBMCs, taken 5 days after the yellow fever booster vaccination. The sequence derives from a man between 18 and 29 years old who received the YFV17D yellow fever vaccine. In DNA, the CDR3 is TGTGCCAGCAGCCCCGGTGACAGGGGGCGCGATCAGCCCCAGCATTTT. This sequence encodes CASSPGDRGRDQPQHF.